These 2 T cell receptor beta chains came from one sample sequenced in a study of Graves' ophthalmopathy and Graves' hyperthyroidism. RNA transcripts served as template for amplifying TCR beta CDR3 sequences. RT-PCR with HTBI primers came first, then second-round multiplex PCR. In TCRdb, the multiplex PCR reads were re-called with MiXCR into one record per CDR3 protein. The table includes 900,000 to 1,200,000 distinct CDR3 sequences, about two fifths detected once. Sequences were obtained from peripheral blood or thyroid tissue (not recorded which). The receptor set was obtained from an adult man with Graves' hyperthyroidism.

This clonotype came up a few times. The junction departs from germline at one end; a sequencing error may be responsible. This chain connects TRBV7-2 to TRBJ1-1; 7 bases agree with TRBD1. Germline values: CDR1 SGHTA, CDR2 FQGNSA. This CDR3 is built from 8 residues. CDR3 amino acids: CASSQQGF. DNA of the CDR3: TGTGCCAGCAGCCAACAGGGGTTT.

Points on this clonotype: This sequence may be a read error, since a much larger clone differs from it by one base. The chain has TRBV12-3 or TRBV12-4 and TRBJ1-6; TRBD1 might be the D (5 bases). The CDR3 extends over 14 amino acids. Trimming removed 7 bases from V and 7 bases from J, with 14 bases in between. The chain's CDR3 is CASTLIGGNSPLHF. CDR3 bases: TGTGCCAGCACCCTAATCGGGGGGAATTCACCCCTCCACTTT.